Listed below are T cell receptor beta chains from one sample, sequenced in a study of T cells generated in artificial thymic organoids. TCRdb called the 5' RACE reads again in MiXCR, with one record for every CDR3 protein. The repertoire includes approximately 5,400 distinct CDR3 sequences, 20% to 30% of them detected once, and approximately 3% sits in the top ten. What these receptors recognize is not known. What was sequenced was naive CD8+ T cells grown in artificial thymic organoids from cord blood stem and progenitor cells. The origin of the receptors is a human donor who gave cord blood stem cells for thymic organoid culture, a cardiac surgery patient who gave postnatal thymus, or a blood donor (not recorded which). CDR3s include the opening cysteine and the closing phenylalanine or tryptophan. Each record gives: clone size, V gene, J gene, CDR3 protein. Only some rows state a clone size, as once, few, many or a class for expanded clones.

clone size: medium-sized; V gene: TRBV11-2; J gene: TRBJ2-1; CDR3 protein: CASSLCWREGQFF
clone size: -; V gene: TRBV12-3/TRBV12-4; J gene: TRBJ1-5; CDR3 protein: CATSSQGANQPQHF
clone size: -; V gene: TRBV4-1; J gene: TRBJ1-2; CDR3 protein: CASSQDLVRKNYGYTF
clone size: medium-sized; V gene: TRBV20-1; J gene: TRBJ2-3; CDR3 protein: CSARDWTSGGCTDTQYF
clone size: medium-sized; V gene: TRBV20-1; J gene: TRBJ1-4; CDR3 protein: CSAVQGIANEKLFF
clone size: few; V gene: TRBV7-9; J gene: TRBJ2-7; CDR3 protein: CASSLVLVRDSADEQYF
clone size: medium-sized; V gene: TRBV2; J gene: TRBJ2-7; CDR3 protein: CASRRKQGSYEQYF
clone size: medium-sized; V gene: TRBV6-2/TRBV6-3; J gene: TRBJ2-7; CDR3 protein: CASSYSICGGPLQQYF
clone size: medium-sized; V gene: TRBV18; J gene: TRBJ2-3; CDR3 protein: CASSPWVRGAGTDTQYF
clone size: medium-sized; V gene: TRBV4-2; J gene: TRBJ2-5; CDR3 protein: CASRKGQGRKETQYF
clone size: few; V gene: TRBV11-1; J gene: TRBJ2-7; CDR3 protein: CASSLTGGYEQYF
clone size: medium-sized; V gene: TRBV27; J gene: TRBJ1-1; CDR3 protein: CASSFVGEENTEAFF
clone size: medium-sized; V gene: TRBV12-3/TRBV12-4; J gene: TRBJ1-5; CDR3 protein: CASSLAQGLNQPQHF
clone size: many; V gene: TRBV7-2; J gene: TRBJ1-5; CDR3 protein: CASSLGRRSNQPQHF
clone size: medium-sized; V gene: TRBV24-1; J gene: TRBJ1-5; CDR3 protein: CATSGTGCNQPQHF
clone size: medium-sized; V gene: TRBV20-1; J gene: TRBJ2-1; CDR3 protein: CSKLGHNEQFF
clone size: -; V gene: TRBV6-1; J gene: TRBJ1-1; CDR3 protein: CASSTSSGNTEAFF
clone size: -; V gene: TRBV4-3; J gene: TRBJ2-5; CDR3 protein: CASSQDGVTQYF
clone size: large; V gene: TRBV5-1; J gene: TRBJ2-5; CDR3 protein: CASSSGPAETQYF
clone size: few; V gene: TRBV7-9; J gene: TRBJ2-3; CDR3 protein: CASSLATGRTDTQYF
clone size: medium-sized; V gene: TRBV9; J gene: TRBJ1-2; CDR3 protein: CASSWQGANYGYTF
clone size: medium-sized; V gene: TRBV5-1; J gene: TRBJ2-7; CDR3 protein: CASSLERAVTGGSSYEQCF
clone size: -; V gene: TRBV4-3; J gene: TRBJ2-5; CDR3 protein: CASSQETSGGHKTQYF
clone size: -; V gene: TRBV7-2; J gene: TRBJ1-5; CDR3 protein: CASSLEAGIYSNQPQHF
clone size: many; V gene: TRBV11-2; J gene: TRBJ1-1; CDR3 protein: CASSYRDMNTEAFF
clone size: -; V gene: TRBV10-3; J gene: TRBJ1-5; CDR3 protein: CAISESPGSNRPQHF
clone size: medium-sized; V gene: TRBV18; J gene: TRBJ1-1; CDR3 protein: CASSPATGATEAFF
clone size: medium-sized; V gene: TRBV5-6; J gene: TRBJ2-7; CDR3 protein: CASSFRLTGSLNNYEQYF
clone size: medium-sized; V gene: TRBV12-3/TRBV12-4; J gene: TRBJ2-3; CDR3 protein: CASSSETSGRRTQYF
clone size: medium-sized; V gene: TRBV5-4; J gene: TRBJ2-2; CDR3 protein: CASSPWSRGTGELFF
clone size: many; V gene: TRBV7-2; J gene: TRBJ2-7; CDR3 protein: CASSPGGGRYEQYF
clone size: -; V gene: TRBV12-3/TRBV12-4; J gene: TRBJ1-5; CDR3 protein: CASSFGGPQPQHF
clone size: -; V gene: TRBV28; J gene: TRBJ2-1; CDR3 protein: CASTQGLAHNEQFF
clone size: few; V gene: TRBV12-3/TRBV12-4; J gene: TRBJ1-6; CDR3 protein: CASSFCYYGNSPLHF
clone size: medium-sized; V gene: TRBV18; J gene: TRBJ2-1; CDR3 protein: CASSPTVGLSSYNEQFF
clone size: medium-sized; V gene: TRBV4-2; J gene: TRBJ1-6; CDR3 protein: CASSPYRVGLIRGGNSPLHF
clone size: -; V gene: TRBV4-2; J gene: TRBJ1-1; CDR3 protein: CASSSPTGDTEAFF
clone size: medium-sized; V gene: TRBV7-9; J gene: TRBJ2-6; CDR3 protein: CASSFGTAGANVLTF
clone size: medium-sized; V gene: TRBV18; J gene: TRBJ2-3; CDR3 protein: CASSPGADTQYF
clone size: medium-sized; V gene: TRBV4-3; J gene: TRBJ2-7; CDR3 protein: CASSPGEGSSYEQYF
clone size: once; V gene: TRBV7-4; J gene: TRBJ1-2; CDR3 protein: CAGSFYSVRGYTF
clone size: medium-sized; V gene: TRBV20-1; J gene: TRBJ1-1; CDR3 protein: CSAREGGCWMNTEAFF
clone size: medium-sized; V gene: TRBV4-1; J gene: TRBJ1-6; CDR3 protein: CASSQDPRVGYNSPLHF
clone size: -; V gene: TRBV4-1; J gene: TRBJ2-3; CDR3 protein: CASSQDSLSSTDTQYF
clone size: -; V gene: TRBV25-1; J gene: TRBJ2-5; CDR3 protein: CASSGINAEYMGGETQYF
clone size: -; V gene: TRBV4-3; J gene: TRBJ1-2; CDR3 protein: CASSPRADVVRYGYTF
clone size: -; V gene: TRBV11-2; J gene: TRBJ2-4; CDR3 protein: CASSHSGRCFGINAEYF
clone size: medium-sized; V gene: TRBV28; J gene: TRBJ2-7; CDR3 protein: CASSFAGVTYEQYF
clone size: -; V gene: TRBV16; J gene: TRBJ2-7; CDR3 protein: CASSQWGQLHEQYF
clone size: medium-sized; V gene: TRBV28; J gene: TRBJ2-2; CDR3 protein: CASTTGPGQGDGELFF
clone size: -; V gene: TRBV3-1; J gene: TRBJ1-1; CDR3 protein: CASSPRTVNTEAFF
clone size: many; V gene: TRBV5-1; J gene: TRBJ2-1; CDR3 protein: CASRSGTSQVHEQFF
clone size: -; V gene: TRBV7-3; J gene: TRBJ2-2; CDR3 protein: CASSPELGLAGLTGELFF
clone size: -; V gene: TRBV6-5; J gene: TRBJ2-1; CDR3 protein: CASSTWGYNEQFF
clone size: -; V gene: TRBV6-1; J gene: TRBJ2-3; CDR3 protein: CASRGQCTDTQYF
clone size: medium-sized; V gene: TRBV6-5; J gene: TRBJ1-2; CDR3 protein: CASSYGIDRGYYGYTF
clone size: medium-sized; V gene: TRBV4-2; J gene: TRBJ1-5; CDR3 protein: CASSQAIGRSSNQPQHF
clone size: medium-sized; V gene: TRBV3-1; J gene: TRBJ2-2; CDR3 protein: CASSQDGRGGRNTGELFF
clone size: -; V gene: TRBV12-3/TRBV12-4; J gene: TRBJ2-1; CDR3 protein: CASSYRSTSYNEQFF
clone size: medium-sized; V gene: TRBV12-3/TRBV12-4; J gene: TRBJ2-3; CDR3 protein: CASSRSTDTQYF